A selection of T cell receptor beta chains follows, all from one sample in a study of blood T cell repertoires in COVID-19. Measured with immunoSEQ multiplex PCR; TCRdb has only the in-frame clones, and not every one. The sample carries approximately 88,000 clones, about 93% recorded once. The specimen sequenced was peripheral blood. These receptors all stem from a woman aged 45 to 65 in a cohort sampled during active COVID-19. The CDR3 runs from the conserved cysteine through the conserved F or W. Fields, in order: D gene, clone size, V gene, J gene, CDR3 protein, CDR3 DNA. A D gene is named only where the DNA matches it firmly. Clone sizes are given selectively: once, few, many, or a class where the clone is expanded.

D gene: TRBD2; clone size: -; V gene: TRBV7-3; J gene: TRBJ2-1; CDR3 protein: CASSFRGGQDNEQFF; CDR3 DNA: TGTGCCAGCAGCTTTCGGGGGGGCCAGGACAATGAGCAGTTCTTC
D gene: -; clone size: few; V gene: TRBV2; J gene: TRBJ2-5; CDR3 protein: CASRSRGSQETQYF; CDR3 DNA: TGTGCCAGCAGATCCCGGGGGAGCCAAGAGACCCAGTACTTC
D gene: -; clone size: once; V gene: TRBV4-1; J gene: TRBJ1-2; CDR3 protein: CASSQDQRGLGYTF; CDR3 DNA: TGCGCCAGCAGCCAAGATCAAAGAGGGCTCGGCTACACCTTC
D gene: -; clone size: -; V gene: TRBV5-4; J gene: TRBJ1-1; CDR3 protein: CASSRRRDTVNTEAFF; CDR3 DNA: TGTGCCAGCAGCAGACGCCGGGACACGGTGAACACTGAAGCTTTCTTT
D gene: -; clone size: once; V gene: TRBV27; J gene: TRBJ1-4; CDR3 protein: CASRQVGIYWEKLFF; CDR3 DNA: TGTGCCAGTCGACAAGTGGGTATTTATTGGGAAAAACTGTTTTTT
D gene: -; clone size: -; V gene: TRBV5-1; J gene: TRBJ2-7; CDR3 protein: CASSYSGSSFYEQYF; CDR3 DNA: TGCGCCAGCAGCTACTCCGGGTCGTCATTCTACGAGCAGTACTTC
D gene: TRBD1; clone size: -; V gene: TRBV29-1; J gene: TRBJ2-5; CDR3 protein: CSALVTGAETQYF; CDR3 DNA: TGCAGCGCTCTTGTGACAGGGGCAGAGACCCAGTACTTC
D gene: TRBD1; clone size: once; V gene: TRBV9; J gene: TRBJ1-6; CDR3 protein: CASSVAGQGNSPLHF; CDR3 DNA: TGTGCCAGCAGCGTAGCTGGACAGGGGAATTCACCCCTCCACTTT
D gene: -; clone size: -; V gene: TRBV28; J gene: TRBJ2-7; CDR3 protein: CASSLFPGISYEQYF; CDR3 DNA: TGTGCCAGCAGTTTATTTCCAGGGATCTCCTACGAGCAGTACTTC
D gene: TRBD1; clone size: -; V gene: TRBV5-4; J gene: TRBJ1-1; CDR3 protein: CASRKDRGSNTEAFF; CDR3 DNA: TGTGCCAGCAGGAAGGACAGGGGTTCGAACACTGAAGCTTTCTTT